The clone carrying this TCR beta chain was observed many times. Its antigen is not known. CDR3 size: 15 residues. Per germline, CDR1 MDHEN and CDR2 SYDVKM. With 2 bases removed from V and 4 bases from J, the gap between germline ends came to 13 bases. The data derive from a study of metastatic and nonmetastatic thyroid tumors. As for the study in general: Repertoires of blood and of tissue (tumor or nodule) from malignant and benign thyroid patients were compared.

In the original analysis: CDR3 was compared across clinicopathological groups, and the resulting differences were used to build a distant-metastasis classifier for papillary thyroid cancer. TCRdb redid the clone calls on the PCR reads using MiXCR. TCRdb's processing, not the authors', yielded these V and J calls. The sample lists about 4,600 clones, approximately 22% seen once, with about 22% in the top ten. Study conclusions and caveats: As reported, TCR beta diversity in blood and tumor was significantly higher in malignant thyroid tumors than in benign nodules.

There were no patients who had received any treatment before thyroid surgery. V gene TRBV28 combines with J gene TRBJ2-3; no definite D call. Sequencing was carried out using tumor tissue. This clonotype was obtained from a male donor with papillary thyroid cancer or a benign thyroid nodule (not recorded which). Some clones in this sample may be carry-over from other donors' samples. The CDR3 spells CASSLQIKGADTQYF. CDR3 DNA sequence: TGTGCCAGCAGTTTACAAATCAAAGGCGCAGATACGCAGTATTTT.